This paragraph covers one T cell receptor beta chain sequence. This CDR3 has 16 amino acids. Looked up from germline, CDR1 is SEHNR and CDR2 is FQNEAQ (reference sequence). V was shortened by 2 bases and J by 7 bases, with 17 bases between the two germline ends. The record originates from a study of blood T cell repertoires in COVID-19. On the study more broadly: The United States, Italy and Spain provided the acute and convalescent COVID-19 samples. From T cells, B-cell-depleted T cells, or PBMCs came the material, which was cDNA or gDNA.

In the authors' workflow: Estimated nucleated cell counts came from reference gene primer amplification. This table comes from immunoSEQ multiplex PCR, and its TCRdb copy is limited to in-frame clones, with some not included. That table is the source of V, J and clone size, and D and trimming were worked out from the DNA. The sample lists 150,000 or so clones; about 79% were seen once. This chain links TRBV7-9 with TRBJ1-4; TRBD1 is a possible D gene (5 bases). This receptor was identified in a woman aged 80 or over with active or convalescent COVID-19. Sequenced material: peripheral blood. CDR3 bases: TGTGCCAGCAGCTTAAGCAGGGTGGCGAAGGGTGAAAAACTGTTTTTT. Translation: CASSLSRVAKGEKLFF.